This TCR beta chain was profiled in a study of blood T cell repertoires in COVID-19. This CDR3 region has 14 residues. After removal of 6 bases from V and 5 bases from J, the junction contained 10 bases not matched to a gene. Germline assignment: CDR1 SGHRS and CDR2 YFSETQ. Profiled with immunoSEQ multiplex PCR; TCRdb holds only in-frame clones, not every one. The sample records approximately 55,000 clones, about nine tenths being singletons. Sequencing input: peripheral blood. The chain employs TRBV5-1 and TRBJ1-1; 7 nucleotides align to TRBD1. The receptor was isolated from a man aged 40-49 years with acute or convalescent COVID-19. This chain's CDR3 is CASTRDRAETEAFF. The CDR3 nucleotides are TGCGCCAGCACTCGAGACAGGGCGGAGACTGAAGCTTTCTTT. Complete variable domain (other parts from reference TRBV5-1 and TRBJ1-1): KAGVTQTPRYLIKTRGQQVTLSCSPISGHRSVSWYQQTPGQGLQFLFEYFSETQRNKGNFPGRFSGRQFSNSRSEMNVSTLELGDSALYLCASTRDRAETEAFFGQGTRLTVV.